This T cell receptor (beta chain) was identified in a study of regulatory T cells in long-lasting Graves disease. V lost 1 base, J lost 0 bases, and 11 bases lay in between. Germline assignment: CDR1 MDHEN and CDR2 SYDVKM. There are 16 residues in the CDR3. CDR3-region Arm-PCR and iRepertoire HTBI primers produced the TCR beta libraries. TCRdb fed the multiplex PCR reads into MiXCR, producing one record per CDR3 protein. Among approximately 440,000 distinct CDR3 sequences listed, about a sixth were seen once. Time point meaning: newly diagnosed GD, antithyroid drugs for less than 3 months. Following extraction of RNA from PBMCs, that RNA was used to make the TCR library. In this cohort, patients came from an endocrinology department located in Xi'an, China. This clonotype occurred many times. This sample also belongs to another study, concerning T cells in Graves' hyperthyroidism and ophthalmopathy.

Sample: peripheral blood mononuclear cells (PBMCs), taken at new diagnosis, from a patient treated with antithyroid drugs. The rearrangement uses TRBV28 and TRBJ2-3; D is ambiguous. The receptor was derived from a man aged 35 to 55 with Graves disease. The CDR3 loop reads CASSLYMGTSTDTQYF. The DNA of the CDR3 is TGTGCCAGCAGTTTATATATGGGAACTAGCACAGATACGCAGTATTTT.